Each of the 27 T cell receptor beta chains below was sequenced from the same sample in a study of CD8+ T cells in alopecia areata. Reverse transcribed after extraction, RNA yielded cDNA as the sequencing template. Only in-frame clones appear in the TCRdb table, and some are missing; sequencing was by immunoSEQ multiplex PCR. The sample carries approximately 110,000 clones, roughly 50% recorded once. Described treatment: oral pan-JAK inhibitor, 5-10 mg twice daily. The sequences come from CD4+ T cells sorted from blood, collected at week 24, from a patient treated with tofacitinib. The receptors originated from a human donor with alopecia areata.

The rearrangement joins TRBV7-2 to TRBJ1-2; D perhaps matches TRBD1 (5 bases). This CDR3 spans 15 amino acids. Deletions cut 1 base from V and 6 bases from J, with 15 bases between. Germline V gene lookup returns CDR1 SGHTA and CDR2 FQGNSA. The CDR3 loop is CASSLVAWSGDGYTF. CDR3 sequence (DNA): TGTGCCAGCAGCTTAGTTGCCTGGTCGGGGGATGGCTACACCTTC.

This chain uses TRBV10-3 with TRBJ1-1; TRBD1 is a possible D gene (6 bases). Per the germline V gene, CDR1 is ENHRY and CDR2 is SYGVKD. CDR3 length: 13 amino acids. Deletions cut 6 bases from V and 5 bases from J, with 13 bases between. CDR3 loop: CAIRTATGTEAFF. CDR3 nucleotide sequence: TGTGCCATCAGGACCGCTACAGGGACTGAAGCTTTCTTT.

This chain links TRBV10-2 with TRBJ2-5; D is undetermined. Deletions cut 6 bases from V and 5 bases from J, with 10 bases between. The germline CDR1 and CDR2 sequences are WSHSY and SAAADI. The CDR3 has 12 amino acids. CDR3 in DNA: TGCGCCAGCAGCTCCCTTCTGGAGACCCAGTACTTC. Translating it yields CASSSLLETQYF.

The chain joins TRBV7-2 to TRBJ2-3; 14 positions match TRBD2. After removal of 7 bases from V and 6 bases from J, the junction contained 3 bases not matched to a gene. The CDR3 loop spans 14 amino acids. Germline V gives CDR1 SGHTA, CDR2 FQGNSA. CDR3 in amino acids: CASIRLAGGDTQYF. CDR3 nucleotide sequence: TGTGCCAGCATCCGACTAGCGGGGGGGGATACGCAGTATTTT.

DNA for the CDR3: TGTGCCAGCAGCATCGGACAGGATTGGACAGATACGCAGTATTTT. Protein: CASSIGQDWTDTQYF. The chain uses TRBV11-3 and TRBJ2-3; TRBD1 matches at 7 bases. This CDR3 contains 15 residues. Germline CDR1 reads SGHNT; CDR2 reads YENEEA. Trimming took 5 bases from V and 3 from J; bases not matched to a gene: 8. The complete variable domain, with remaining parts taken from reference TRBV11-3 and TRBJ2-3, reads EAGVVQSPRYKIIEKKQPVAFWCNPISGHNTLYWYLQNLGQGPELLIRYENEEAVDDSQLPKDRFSAERLKGVDSTLKIQPAELGDSAVYLCASSIGQDWTDTQYFGPGTRLTVL.

This chain links TRBV25-1 with TRBJ2-5; D perhaps matches TRBD1 (6 bases). Germline V lookup: CDR1 MGHDK, CDR2 SYGVNS. V lost 8 bases, J lost 5 bases, and 9 bases lay in between. The CDR3 length is 11 residues. The CDR3 reads CASATGETQYF. The DNA of the CDR3 is TGTGCCAGCGCCACAGGGGAGACCCAGTACTTC.

This chain connects TRBV4-1 to TRBJ2-1, with 12 bases lining up with TRBD2. The trim removed 4 bases at V and 7 bases at J, leaving 11 bases unmatched. The length of the CDR3 is 17 residues. Germline V gene data show CDR1 as MGHRA and CDR2 as YSYEKL. The CDR3 DNA reads as TGCGCCAGCAGCCCTAGCGGGGGGGCATTTGGTATAAATGAGCAGTTCTTC. Encoded protein: CASSPSGGAFGINEQFF.

The chain recombines TRBV7-9 with TRBJ1-2; D remains unclear. V was clipped by 7 bases and J by 2 bases, with 11 bases between them. The CDR3 totals 13 residues. Germline CDR1 and CDR2: SEHNR and FQNEAQ (reference sequence). CDR3 sequence (DNA): TGTGCCAGCACTACGGCGGGGAACTATGGCTACACCTTC. Amino acids: CASTTAGNYGYTF.

The chain employs TRBV7-2 and TRBJ2-3; D gene ambiguous. CDR1 and CDR2 from the germline V gene are SGHTA and FQGNSA. Deletions cut 2 bases from V and 8 bases from J, with 14 bases between. CDR3 length equals 14 residues. CDR3 nucleotides: TGTGCCAGCAGCTTAAGCCTGCCACAAGGTACGCAGTATTTT. Amino acids: CASSLSLPQGTQYF.

This clone was recorded a few times. The chain links TRBV4-2 to TRBJ2-5; D unresolved. The CDR3 totals 14 residues. Germline assignment: CDR1 LGHNA and CDR2 YNFKEQ. Deletions cut 4 bases from V and 2 bases from J, with 11 bases between. CDR3 nucleotides: TGTGCCAGCAGCCTCCGACAAGAACAAGAGACCCAGTACTTC. Translating it yields CASSLRQEQETQYF.

Points on this clone: The sample holds other DNA sequences that translate to the same CDR3. The chain uses TRBV5-1 and TRBJ2-7; 11 bases agree with TRBD2. The CDR3 has 14 amino acids. Germline CDR1 SGHRS, CDR2 YFSETQ. Losses at the gene ends were 3 bases for V and 3 bases for J; bases not matched to a gene: 2. CDR3 sequence: CASSSGTSGYEQYF. The CDR3, as DNA: TGCGCCAGCAGCTCCGGGACTAGCGGCTACGAGCAGTACTTC.

The chain links TRBV7-8 to TRBJ1-6; tentatively, D is TRBD1 (5 bases). This CDR3 spans 14 amino acids. The V end was cut by 5 bases, the J end by 7 bases, with 12 bases between. Germline loops: CDR1 SGHVS, CDR2 FQNEAQ. This CDR3 reads CASSPGLENSPLHF. CDR3 nucleotides: TGTGCCAGCAGCCCGGGGCTGGAGAATTCACCCCTCCACTTT.

The sample holds a few counts of this clone. Other DNA sequences in the sample encode the same CDR3. The chain uses TRBV29-1 and TRBJ2-7; 10 nucleotides match TRBD1. CDR3 length: 12 amino acids. Germline values: CDR1 SQVTM, CDR2 ANQGSEA. The junction had 3 bases not matched to a gene; V was cut back by 6 bases and J by 4 bases. The chain's CDR3 is CSVGDRGYEQYF. The CDR3 region has the DNA TGCAGCGTAGGGGACAGGGGTTACGAGCAGTACTTC.

V gene TRBV4-2 combines with J gene TRBJ2-5; D may be TRBD1 (6 bases). CDR3 size: 13 residues. Deletions cut 5 bases from V and 5 bases from J, with 12 bases between. Germline lookup yields CDR1 LGHNA and CDR2 YNFKEQ. The CDR3 nucleotides are TGTGCCAGCAGCTCCAGGGGAGAGGAGACCCAGTACTTC. The encoded protein is CASSSRGEETQYF.

The chain links TRBV5-1 to TRBJ2-3; 13 bases line up with TRBD2. Trimming cost V 4 bases and J 2 bases; bases outside gene matches: 4. In germline, CDR1 is SGHRS, CDR2 YFSETQ. The CDR3 is 16 amino acids. The CDR3 spells CASSAGTSGATDTQYF. The CDR3 coding sequence is TGCGCCAGCAGCGCCGGGACTAGCGGGGCCACAGATACGCAGTATTTT.

The CDR3, as DNA: TGTGCCAGCAGTTTGGAAATGCGACAGGGAAAATGGCAGCCCCAGCATTTT. Amino acid sequence: CASSLEMRQGKWQPQHF. This rearrangement joins TRBV27 to TRBJ1-5; 7 nucleotides align to TRBD1. CDR3 length: 17 amino acids. Trimming cost V 3 bases and J 7 bases; bases outside gene matches: 15. Germline CDR1 and CDR2: MNHEY and SMNVEV (reference sequence).

The J gene is TRBJ2-7, the V gene TRBV7-9; 7 bases are a match to TRBD1. J lost 0 bases, V lost 4 bases, and 12 bases had no gene match. The CDR3 totals 17 residues. Germline V lookup: CDR1 SEHNR, CDR2 FQNEAQ (reference sequence). Here the CDR3 DNA reads TGTGCCAGCAGCTCCCCAATACAGGGGATCGCCTCCTACGAGCAGTACTTC. Its translation is CASSSPIQGIASYEQYF. The whole variable domain, remainder taken from reference TRBV7-9 and TRBJ2-7, is DTGVSQNPRHKITKRGQNVTFRCDPISEHNRLYWYRQTLGQGPEFLTYFQNEAQLEKSRLLSDRFSAERPKGSFSTLEIQRTEQGDSAMYLCASSSPIQGIASYEQYFGPGTRLTVT.

The chain joins TRBV27 to TRBJ1-6; D gene uncertain. CDR3 length equals 13 residues. Germline V gene lookup returns CDR1 MNHEY and CDR2 SMNVEV (reference sequence). Trimming took 5 bases from V and 7 from J, leaving 9 bases between them. This CDR3 is CASSPSVNSPLHF. The CDR3 nucleotides read TGTGCCAGCAGTCCCTCCGTGAATTCACCCCTCCACTTT.

V and J are TRBV2 and TRBJ2-5; a weak D match, TRBD2 (5 bases). Trimming removed 3 bases at V and 3 bases at J, with 14 bases between. The CDR3 is made up of 15 amino acids. CDR1 and CDR2 from the germline V gene are SNHLY and FYNNEI. The CDR3 spells CASSELGLMKETQYF. As DNA, the CDR3 is TGTGCCAGCAGTGAGCTCGGACTGATGAAAGAGACCCAGTACTTC.

The chain combines TRBV7-9 with TRBJ1-1; no firm D call. Germline CDR1 and CDR2: SEHNR and FQNEAQ (reference sequence). This CDR3 comprises 14 residues. V lost 5 bases and J 4 bases, leaving 14 bases between the germline ends. The CDR3: CASSPGGLSTEAFF. Written as DNA, the CDR3 is TGTGCCAGCAGCCCCGGCGGCTTGAGCACTGAAGCTTTCTTT.

The chain recombines TRBV4-2 with TRBJ2-3, with 14 bases aligning to TRBD2. Germline-derived CDR1 and CDR2 are LGHNA and YNFKEQ. The CDR3 has 20 amino acids. Trimming at V came to 1 base and at J to 7 bases, leaving 16 bases not matched to a gene. CDR3 sequence reads: CASSQGPWTSGGSLHYTQYF. DNA of the CDR3: TGTGCCAGCAGCCAAGGGCCCTGGACTAGCGGGGGGTCCCTCCATTATACGCAGTATTTT.

There are a few counts of this clone. The rearrangement uses TRBV25-1 and TRBJ1-3; 7 bases agree with TRBD1. The germline V gene encodes CDR1 MGHDK and CDR2 SYGVNS. The CDR3 runs to 15 residues. Trimming took 3 bases from V and 2 from J; bases not matched to a gene: 4. CDR3 sequence: CASSEAGGTGNTIYF. The CDR3 DNA reads as TGTGCCAGCAGTGAGGCAGGGGGGACTGGAAACACCATATATTTT.

The J gene is TRBJ2-3, the V gene TRBV5-1; possibly TRBD2 for D (6 bases). Trimming left V 4 bases short and J 3 bases short, with 18 bases between. CDR1 SGHRS and CDR2 YFSETQ come from the germline V gene. This CDR3 contains 16 residues. The CDR3 sequence: CASSPNGGLATDTQYF. Written as DNA, the CDR3 is TGCGCCAGCAGCCCGAATGGGGGACTGGCAACAGATACGCAGTATTTT. The full variable domain, its missing parts supplied by reference TRBV5-1 and TRBJ2-3, is KAGVTQTPRYLIKTRGQQVTLSCSPISGHRSVSWYQQTPGQGLQFLFEYFSETQRNKGNFPGRFSGRQFSNSRSEMNVSTLELGDSALYLCASSPNGGLATDTQYFGPGTRLTVL.

This clone occurred a few times. The gene calls are TRBV7-9 and TRBJ2-1; weak D call: TRBD2 (6 bases). The germline V gene has CDR1 SEHNR and CDR2 FQNEAQ (reference sequence). The CDR3 extends over 13 amino acids. Trimming pared 5 bases from V and 6 bases from J, leaving 11 bases between. Here the CDR3 DNA reads TGTGCCAGCAGCCGTGCAGCGGGCAATGAGCAGTTCTTC. Its translation is CASSRAAGNEQFF.

The CDR3 region has the DNA TGTGCCAGCAGCTTCTTTGGGACAGGCACAGATACGCAGTATTTT. This translates into CASSFFGTGTDTQYF. The chain is built from TRBV7-9 and TRBJ2-3, with 7 bases lining up with TRBD1. This CDR3 comprises 15 residues. Losses at the gene ends were 3 bases for V and 1 base for J; bases not matched to a gene: 4. Germline V gives CDR1 SEHNR, CDR2 FQNEAQ (reference sequence).

V is TRBV30 and J is TRBJ1-2, with no clear D. The CDR3 runs 13 residues. Germline CDR1 reads GTSNPN; CDR2 reads SVGIG (reference sequence). The germline V and J ends were trimmed by 0 bases and 6 bases, with 11 bases remaining between them. DNA for the CDR3: TGTGCCTGGAGTGTCCGGGGAAACCATGGCTACACCTTC. It yields the protein CAWSVRGNHGYTF. Supplemented by reference TRBV30 and TRBJ1-2, the full variable domain reads SQTIHQWPATLVQPVGSPLSLECTVEGTSNPNLYWYRQAAGRGLQLLFYSVGIGQISSEVPQNLSASRPQDRQFILSSKKLLLSDSGFYLCAWSVRGNHGYTFGSGTRLTVV.

This clone was picked up a small number of times. V gene TRBV7-9 combines with J gene TRBJ2-7; weak D call: TRBD2 (5 bases). The germline V gene encodes CDR1 SEHNR and CDR2 FQNEAQ (reference sequence). This CDR3 is 12 amino acids long. V was cut by 1 base and J by 8 bases, with 9 bases left in between. The CDR3 region has the DNA TGTGCCAGCAGCTTAGTTTCGGGGAAGCAGTACTTC. Protein sequence: CASSLVSGKQYF.